Below are 29 T cell receptor beta chains sequenced from a single sample in a study of blood T cell repertoires in COVID-19. Clones were read by immunoSEQ multiplex PCR, and TCRdb kept only the in-frame ones, dropping some. This sample has about 240,000 clones; over 80% occur once, and the top ten carry 2.6%. The sample was PBMCs or T cells enriched from blood (not recorded which). All receptors come from a woman under 40 with acute COVID-19.

The chain has TRBV7-2 and TRBJ2-1; tentatively, D is TRBD1 (5 bases). Trimming removed 7 bases from V and 4 bases from J, with 11 bases in between. Germline assignment: CDR1 SGHTA and CDR2 FQGNSA. The CDR3 contains 13 residues. The CDR3 nucleotides read TGTGCCAGCACGACAGTAAATTACAATGAGCAGTTCTTC. This codes for CASTTVNYNEQFF.

The J gene is TRBJ1-1, the V gene TRBV5-5, with D unclear. The CDR3 runs to 13 residues. Germline CDR1 SGHKS, CDR2 YYEKEE (reference sequence). Trimming left V 3 bases short and J 9 bases short, with 15 bases between. Here the CDR3 reads CASSSLLAEKAFF. The CDR3 bases are TGTGCCAGCAGCTCCCTTTTGGCTGAAAAAGCTTTCTTT.

The chain joins TRBV19 to TRBJ1-2; possible D gene TRBD1, 5 bases. The CDR3 consists of 15 residues. Trimming shortened V by 2 bases and J by 4 bases, and 14 bases separated the two germline ends. Germline CDR1 reads LNHDA; CDR2 reads SQIVND (reference sequence). As DNA, the CDR3 is TGTGCCAGTAGTATAACAGACAGTAACTTCTATGGCTACACCTTC. Its translation: CASSITDSNFYGYTF.

This rearrangement joins TRBV5-1 to TRBJ1-2; 9 bases agree with TRBD1. The trim removed 2 bases at V and 4 bases at J, leaving 9 bases unmatched. The germline V gene encodes CDR1 SGHRS and CDR2 YFSETQ. CDR3 length equals 16 residues. The CDR3 coding sequence is TGCGCCAGCAGCTTAGGGCCGGGACAGGGCGGCTATGGCTACACCTTC. Its translation: CASSLGPGQGGYGYTF.

The genes are TRBV4-3 and TRBJ1-6; TRBD1 matches at 7 bases. Trimming cost V 0 bases and J 10 bases; bases outside gene matches: 3. CDR3 length: 14 residues. CDR1 is LGHNA and CDR2 is YSLEER in the germline V gene. CDR3 sequence: CASSQEARGSPLHF. The CDR3 bases are TGCGCCAGCAGCCAAGAGGCCAGGGGGTCACCCCTCCACTTT.

The sample holds one count of this clone. The J gene is TRBJ1-1, the V gene TRBV19, with 9 positions matching TRBD1. The V gene end was trimmed by 9 bases and the J gene end by 5 bases; junction bases not matched to a gene: 10. CDR1 LNHDA and CDR2 SQIVND come from the germline V gene (reference sequence). This CDR3 contains 14 residues. The CDR3 here is CASFTGGAETEAFF. The CDR3 coding sequence is TGTGCCAGCTTCACAGGGGGCGCTGAGACTGAAGCTTTCTTT.

This chain joins TRBV6-2 or TRBV6-3 and TRBJ1-5; 8 nucleotides agree with TRBD1. J was trimmed by 1 base and V by 6 bases; bases with no gene match: 5. This CDR3 has 15 amino acids. Germline CDR1 and CDR2: MNHEY and SVGEGT. The CDR3 coding sequence is TGTGCCAGCAGCAGACAGGGGACGAGCAATCAGCCCCAGCATTTT. Translated: CASSRQGTSNQPQHF.

The chain joins TRBV6-5 to TRBJ1-1; no firm D call. The germline gives CDR1 MNHEY, CDR2 SVGAGI. This CDR3 region has 15 residues. Trimming left V 0 bases short and J 1 base short, with 9 bases between. This CDR3 reads CASSYSMNRNTEAFF. CDR3 DNA: TGTGCCAGCAGTTACTCGATGAATAGGAACACTGAAGCTTTCTTT.

The chain recombines TRBV27 with TRBJ1-6; D gene ambiguous. CDR1 and CDR2 from the germline V gene are MNHEY and SMNVEV (reference sequence). CDR3 length: 13 residues. Trimming shortened V by 8 bases and J by 5 bases, and 10 bases separated the two germline ends. DNA of the CDR3: TGTGCCAGCTCTGAGTCCAATAATTCACCCCTCCACTTT. It yields the protein CASSESNNSPLHF.

This rearrangement joins TRBV29-1 to TRBJ1-2; TRBD1 is a possible D gene (6 bases). Trimming shortened V by 5 bases and J by 4 bases, and 17 bases separated the two germline ends. There are 14 residues in the CDR3. Germline V gene lookup returns CDR1 SQVTM and CDR2 ANQGSEA. CDR3 protein: CSVQKTGLPYGYTF. The CDR3 nucleotides read TGCAGCGTTCAAAAGACAGGATTGCCCTATGGCTACACCTTC.

CDR3 loop: CASSQDLGVGQGALVRYGYTF. In DNA, the CDR3 is TGCGCCAGCAGCCAAGATTTGGGGGTTGGGCAGGGGGCGCTTGTTCGCTATGGCTACACCTTC. This chain joins TRBV4-1 and TRBJ1-2; 8 bases line up with TRBD1. Trimming removed 0 bases from V and 4 bases from J; junction bases left unmatched: 22. Per the germline V gene, CDR1 is MGHRA and CDR2 is YSYEKL. The CDR3 contains 21 residues.

The chain links TRBV10-1 to TRBJ2-3; TRBD1 agrees at 11 bases. Germline values: CDR1 WNHNN, CDR2 SYGVQD (reference sequence). The CDR3 extends over 15 amino acids. V lost 6 bases and J lost 5; bases outside the gene matches: 7. The CDR3 reads CASSAGTGGVDTQYF. In nucleotides, the CDR3 is TGCGCCAGCAGCGCCGGGACAGGGGGAGTAGATACGCAGTATTTT.

The chain joins TRBV2 to TRBJ1-1; the D is unclear. V was clipped by 6 bases and J by 5 bases, with 16 bases between them. The CDR3 sequence is 14 residues long. Germline assignment: CDR1 SNHLY and CDR2 FYNNEI. The DNA of the CDR3 is TGTGCCAGCAGCGATTTGGGAGGGAAAACTGAAGCTTTCTTT. Translated: CASSDLGGKTEAFF.

V and J are TRBV9 and TRBJ1-6; no clear D. The ends were cut back, 6 bases at V and 7 bases at J, with 17 bases in the middle. The CDR3 covers 15 residues. Germline CDR1 SGDLS, CDR2 YYNGEE. CDR3 sequence (DNA): TGTGCCAGCACCTCCGGGTCGGAAGCCAATTCACCCCTCCACTTT. Protein product: CASTSGSEANSPLHF.

V gene TRBV5-1 combines with J gene TRBJ1-1; a weak D match, TRBD1 (5 bases). The V end lost 0 bases, the J end lost 5 bases, and 20 bases lay between the germline ends. This CDR3 contains 17 residues. Germline V gene lookup returns CDR1 SGHRS and CDR2 YFSETQ. Here the CDR3 DNA reads TGCGCCAGCAGCTTGGTGGCAGGGCGGGGGTCGGGGACTGAAGCTTTCTTT. This translates into CASSLVAGRGSGTEAFF. Together with reference TRBV5-1 and TRBJ1-1, the CDR3 gives the full variable domain: KAGVTQTPRYLIKTRGQQVTLSCSPISGHRSVSWYQQTPGQGLQFLFEYFSETQRNKGNFPGRFSGRQFSNSRSEMNVSTLELGDSALYLCASSLVAGRGSGTEAFFGQGTRLTVV.

This clone has just one count. The chain carries TRBV4-1 and TRBJ2-1; no firm D call. Germline lookup yields CDR1 MGHRA and CDR2 YSYEKL. The CDR3 runs 11 residues. V gave up 6 bases and J gave up 9 bases, with 9 bases separating them. The CDR3 DNA is TGCGCCAGCAGTCTAGAGAGTGAGCAGTTCTTC. Translating gives CASSLESEQFF.

The chain carries TRBV28 and TRBJ2-3; perhaps TRBD1 as D (7 bases). Looked up from germline, CDR1 is MDHEN and CDR2 is SYDVKM. The CDR3 is made up of 18 amino acids. The V and J ends lost 4 bases and 3 bases respectively, with 23 bases between them. CDR3 region: CASSWAARPGGRTDTQYF. CDR3 in DNA: TGTGCCAGCAGTTGGGCAGCGAGACCAGGGGGGAGGACAGATACGCAGTATTTT.

The V gene is TRBV6-5, the J gene TRBJ2-2, with TRBD2 matching over 11 bases. The length of the CDR3 is 16 residues. Germline trimming cut 4 bases from V and 1 base from J; bases unmatched to any gene: 2. Germline-derived CDR1 and CDR2 are MNHEY and SVGAGI. The DNA of the CDR3 is TGTGCCAGCAGTTTGGGACTAGCGGAGAACACCGGGGAGCTGTTTTTT. This gives the protein CASSLGLAENTGELFF.

The chain couples TRBV18 to TRBJ1-5, with D perhaps TRBD1 (5 bases). V dropped 1 base and J dropped 1 base, with 11 bases sitting between them. CDR1 KGHSH and CDR2 LQKENI come from the germline V gene. This CDR3 region has 16 residues. The CDR3 nucleotides read TGTGCCAGCTCACCACACCGACAGCCGAGCAATCAGCCCCAGCATTTT. Translation gives CASSPHRQPSNQPQHF.

The chain has TRBV4-1 and TRBJ1-4; D uncertain. CDR1 is MGHRA, CDR2 YSYEKL, per germline. The CDR3 totals 13 residues. Between the trimmed V and J ends, which lost 4 bases and 4 bases, there was a span of 7 bases. The CDR3 nucleotides are TGCGCCAGCAGCCTCTCCCGTAATGAAAAACTGTTTTTT. Amino acid sequence: CASSLSRNEKLFF.

Only a few counts were recorded for this clone. V gene TRBV5-6 combines with J gene TRBJ1-6, with 10 bases matching TRBD1. Germline V lookup: CDR1 SGHDT, CDR2 YYEEEE. J lost 10 bases, V lost 3 bases, and 10 bases had no gene match. The CDR3 spans 16 residues. The CDR3 DNA reads TGTGCCAGCAGCTCGGGGACAGGGGCTTCGGGGTCACCCCTCCACTTT. The encoded protein is CASSSGTGASGSPLHF.

This chain uses TRBV30 with TRBJ1-6; D is uncertain. Germline V gives CDR1 GTSNPN, CDR2 SVGIG (reference sequence). The V gene lost 2 bases and the J gene lost 7 bases, with 6 bases spanning the gap. This CDR3 comprises 12 residues. CDR3 DNA: TGTGCCTGGAGTCTCCTGAATTCACCCCTCCACTTT. Translating gives CAWSLLNSPLHF.

This clone was recorded only once. The V call is TRBV2, the J call TRBJ2-3, with D possibly matching TRBD2 (5 bases). V gave up 7 bases and J gave up 8 bases, with 10 bases separating them. Germline V gene sequence: CDR1 SNHLY, CDR2 FYNNEI. CDR3 size: 11 residues. The CDR3 spells CASTSGGTQYF. The CDR3 DNA reads TGTGCCAGCACCTCCGGAGGTACGCAGTATTTT.

The chain carries TRBV6-2 or TRBV6-3 and TRBJ2-7; D is unresolved. The germline V and J ends were trimmed by 5 bases and 1 base, with 12 bases remaining between them. Germline-derived CDR1 and CDR2 are MNHEY and SVGEGT. The CDR3 length is 14 residues. In DNA form, the CDR3 reads TGTGCCAGCAGTGGTCCGGGTCCATCCTACGAGCAGTACTTC. It yields the protein CASSGPGPSYEQYF.

The J gene is TRBJ1-4, the V gene TRBV30; 10 bases fit TRBD1. The CDR3 spans 13 residues. The germline V gene encodes CDR1 GTSNPN and CDR2 SVGIG (reference sequence). After removal of 3 bases from V and 8 bases from J, the junction contained 3 bases not matched to a gene. The CDR3 reads CAWRTGGAEKLFF. The CDR3 coding sequence is TGTGCCTGGAGGACAGGGGGCGCGGAAAAACTGTTTTTT.

The table lists this clone with a few counts. The chain has TRBV18 and TRBJ1-1; D uncertain. The CDR3 runs to 14 residues. Per germline, CDR1 KGHSH and CDR2 LQKENI. In DNA, the CDR3 is TGTGCAGTAAAGAGGGCCGATTTGAACACTGAAGCTTTCTTT. As protein: CAVKRADLNTEAFF.

The chain carries TRBV3-1 (or the pseudogene TRBV3-2) and TRBJ1-2; 7 bases agree with TRBD1. With 6 bases clipped from V and 5 bases from J, the junction kept 6 bases outside the gene matches. The CDR3 spans 13 residues. CDR1 and CDR2 (germline): LGHDT, YNNKEL (reference sequence). DNA for the CDR3: TGTGCCAGCAGGCGCACAGGGGTTTATGGCTACACCTTC. Residues: CASRRTGVYGYTF.

This chain uses TRBV2 with TRBJ2-7; possibly TRBD1 for D (6 bases). Trimming left V 4 bases short and J 3 bases short, with 13 bases between. This CDR3 is 14 amino acids long. The germline gives CDR1 SNHLY, CDR2 FYNNEI. This CDR3 is CASSAGDTYYEQYF. The CDR3 DNA reads as TGTGCCAGCAGTGCCGGGGACACTTACTACGAGCAGTACTTC.

The J gene is TRBJ1-3, the V gene TRBV25-1, with a weak D call TRBD1 (6 bases). The CDR3 totals 11 residues. Germline V lookup: CDR1 MGHDK, CDR2 SYGVNS. Trimming stripped 8 bases from V and 7 bases from J, with 9 bases between. CDR3 in amino acids: CASATGNTIYF. Written as DNA, the CDR3 is TGTGCCAGCGCCACAGGGAACACCATATATTTT. The full variable domain, its missing parts supplied by reference TRBV25-1 and TRBJ1-3, is EADIYQTPRYLVIGTGKKITLECSQTMGHDKMYWYQQDPGMELHLIHYSYGVNSTEKGDLSSESTVSRIRTEHFPLTLESARPSHTSQYLCASATGNTIYFGEGSWLTVV.